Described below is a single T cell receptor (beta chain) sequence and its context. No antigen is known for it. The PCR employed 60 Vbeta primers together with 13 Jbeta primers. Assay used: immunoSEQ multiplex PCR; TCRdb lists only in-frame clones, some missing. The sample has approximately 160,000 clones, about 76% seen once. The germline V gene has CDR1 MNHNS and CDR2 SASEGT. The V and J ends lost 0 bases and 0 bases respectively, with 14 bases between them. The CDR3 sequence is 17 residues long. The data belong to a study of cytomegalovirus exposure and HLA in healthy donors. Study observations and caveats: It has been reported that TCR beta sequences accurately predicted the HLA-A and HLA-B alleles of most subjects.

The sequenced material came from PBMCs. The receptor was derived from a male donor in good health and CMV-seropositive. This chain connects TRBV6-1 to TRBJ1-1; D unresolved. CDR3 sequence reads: CASSEARGGPMNTEAFF. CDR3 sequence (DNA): TGTGCCAGCAGTGAAGCGCGGGGTGGACCCATGAACACTGAAGCTTTCTTT.